The clone carrying this TCR beta chain has at least ten counts. Sequence at one end of the junction differs from germline and may be a read error. These data come from a study of T-cell reconstitution after alpha-beta-depleted transplantation in children. For TCRbeta, the library was prepared with unique molecular identifiers. TCRdb processed the PCR reads anew with MiXCR; each CDR3 protein has one entry. The profile covers around 410,000 distinct CDR3 sequences, with roughly a tenth appearing a single time and roughly 5% taken by the ten largest. The source was PBMCs from the stem cell graft donor, collected from the stem cell graft. The TCR comes from a human donor who donated a stem cell graft to a child with acute myeloid leukemia.

The CDR3 bases are TGTGCTAGCAGCTTAGGGCGGGGATTGGAGACCCAGTACTTC. Amino acid sequence: CASSLGRGLETQYF. The V gene is TRBV7-7, the J gene TRBJ2-5, with a possible D match to TRBD2 (6 bases). The CDR3 consists of 14 residues. The germline V gene encodes CDR1 SSHAT and CDR2 FNYEAQ (reference sequence).